One and the same sample provided the 11 T cell receptor beta chains below, sequenced in a study of blood T cells in healthy people across ages. It was with a sample-barcoded 5' primer and a J-beta primer mix that a second PCR of roughly 7 to 12 cycles was run. TCRdb passed the 5' RACE reads through MiXCR, listing each CDR3 protein once. The table lists more than 1,000,000 distinct CDR3 sequences, 20% to 25% of them singletons, with approximately 0.75% in the top ten. Another study also made use of these data, one on T cells of mothers and their children.

Sample: blood. The receptors here all came from a girl aged 2-10 years in good health.

The V gene is TRBV6-1, the J gene TRBJ1-1; no reliable D call. Trimming removed 7 bases at V and 0 bases at J, with 24 bases between. This CDR3 spans 18 amino acids. The V gene's germline CDR1 is MNHNS and CDR2 SASEGT. Here the CDR3 DNA reads TGTGCCAGCACCCAACGACCCTCATTATCGTCCATGAACACTGAAGCTTTCTTT. Translated, it gives CASTQRPSLSSMNTEAFF.

The table lists this clonotype with a few counts. This chain joins TRBV12-3 or TRBV12-4 and TRBJ2-5, with a weak D call TRBD2 (6 bases). V shed 6 bases and J shed 10 bases, with 21 bases lying between them. CDR3 length: 14 residues. CDR3 sequence reads: CASSPTDSRGNQYF. The CDR3 DNA follows: TGTGCCAGCAGCCCAACGGACTCCCGGGGGAACCAGTACTTC.

The chain is built from TRBV21-1 and TRBJ2-7; the listed D gene, TRBD1, was not tested against the DNA. TRBV21-1 is labeled a pseudogene. The CDR3 extends over 17 amino acids. The CDR3 loop is CASSKLSGTGDSYEQYF. The DNA of the CDR3 is TGTGCCAGCAGCAAGCTCTCCGGGACAGGCGATTCTTACGAGCAGTACTTC.

The chain links TRBV3-1 to TRBJ1-3, with D perhaps matching TRBD1 (5 bases). This CDR3 is 16 amino acids long. Germline CDR1 and CDR2: LGHDT and YNNKEL (reference sequence). V lost 6 bases and J lost 2, with 17 bases in between. CDR3 bases: TGTGCCAGCAGTGTCGGGGGACCTGCTACTGGAAACACCATATATTTT. Translated, it gives CASSVGGPATGNTIYF.

The genes are TRBV20-1 and TRBJ2-1; D is ambiguous. V lost 0 bases and J 6 bases, leaving 15 bases between the germline ends. Germline values: CDR1 DFQATT, CDR2 SNEGSKA (reference sequence). The CDR3 extends over 15 amino acids. The CDR3 bases are TGCAGTGCTAGAGATCTGGGCCCCCTCGGCAATGAGCAGTTCTTC. Translation gives CSARDLGPLGNEQFF.

The chain joins TRBV7-3 to TRBJ2-1, with a possible D match to TRBD1 (6 bases). V was shortened by 3 bases and J by 10 bases, with 19 bases between the two germline ends. The CDR3 loop spans 15 amino acids. Germline V CDR1 and CDR2: SGHTA, FQGTGA. CDR3 nucleotides: TGTGCCAGCAGCTTCGACGGACAGATCCAGCAGGAGCAGTTCTTC. Its translation is CASSFDGQIQQEQFF. The full variable domain, its missing parts supplied by reference TRBV7-3 and TRBJ2-1, is GAGVSQTPSNKVTEKGKYVELRCDPISGHTALYWYRQSLGQGPEFLIYFQGTGAADDSGLPNDRFFAVRPEGSVSTLKIQRTERGDSAVYLCASSFDGQIQQEQFFGPGTRLTVL.

This chain uses TRBV7-3 with TRBJ2-1, with TRBD2 matching over 7 bases. CDR3 length: 15 residues. V lost 3 bases and J lost 5; bases outside the gene matches: 7. Germline V lookup: CDR1 SGHTA, CDR2 FQGTGA. The CDR3 DNA is TGTGCCAGCAGCTTTACGGGACTATACAACAATGAGCAGTTCTTC. Translated, it gives CASSFTGLYNNEQFF. Complete variable domain (other parts from reference TRBV7-3 and TRBJ2-1): GAGVSQTPSNKVTEKGKYVELRCDPISGHTALYWYRQSLGQGPEFLIYFQGTGAADDSGLPNDRFFAVRPEGSVSTLKIQRTERGDSAVYLCASSFTGLYNNEQFFGPGTRLTVL.

The rearrangement links TRBV28 to TRBJ2-5; D is unresolved. The J call may be faulty, since TRBJ2-7 better matches the DNA end. In germline, CDR1 is MDHEN, CDR2 SYDVKM. The CDR3 consists of 13 residues. In nucleotides, the CDR3 is TGTGCCAGTAGTCTTACACTCCCGGGCGAGCAGTACTTC. It translates to CASSLTLPGEQYF.

The chain is built from TRBV7-8 and TRBJ2-4, with D uncertain. Germline loops: CDR1 SGHVS, CDR2 FQNEAQ. The CDR3 sequence is 16 residues long. Trimming took off 1 base at V and 9 bases at J, with 19 bases between the two ends. In DNA form, the CDR3 reads TGTGCCAGCAGCTTAGATAGGGCGCTATCCTTAGGCATTCAGTACTTC. This gives the protein CASSLDRALSLGIQYF.

The V and J genes are TRBV20-1 and TRBJ2-1; D gene uncertain. Germline V lookup: CDR1 DFQATT, CDR2 SNEGSKA (reference sequence). The V gene lost 3 bases and the J gene lost 0 bases, with 9 bases spanning the gap. The CDR3 extends over 14 amino acids. DNA for the CDR3: TGCAGTGCTAGCAGACGGACCTCCTACAATGAGCAGTTCTTC. It codes for CSASRRTSYNEQFF.

A few counts support this clonotype. The chain has TRBV6-6 and TRBJ2-3, with 10 bases lining up with TRBD2. Looked up from germline, CDR1 is MNHNY and CDR2 is SVGAGI (reference sequence). CDR3 size: 15 residues. The V gene end was trimmed by 0 bases and the J gene end by 4 bases; junction bases not matched to a gene: 1. The CDR3 here is CASSYSLAGADTQYF. The CDR3 nucleotides are TGTGCCAGCAGTTACTCCCTAGCGGGAGCAGATACGCAGTATTTT.